Given below is one T cell receptor beta chain in context. The method was immunoSEQ multiplex PCR; TCRdb's version includes in-frame clones alone and lacks a portion of them. The sample includes a few hundred thousand clones, more than 70% of them seen just once. The data were obtained in a study of blood T cell repertoires in COVID-19. Study in general: Two negative PCRs, clearance, or symptom resolution had been documented for recovered Cohort 3 donors.

Across about two dozen US areas, participants ranged in age from about 18 to 100 years. There are 12 residues in the CDR3. From germline, CDR1 is LNHDA and CDR2 SQIVND (reference sequence). The junction had 4 bases not matched to a gene; V was cut back by 9 bases and J by 5 bases. The sample comprised PBMCs or T cells enriched from blood (not recorded which). J is TRBJ1-2 and V is TRBV19; 9 bases line up with TRBD1. The receptor was derived from a man in his forties in a cohort exposed to, infected with or recovered from COVID-19 (not recorded which). The CDR3 is CASRDREYGYTF. The CDR3 DNA is TGTGCCAGCCGGGACAGGGAGTATGGCTACACCTTC.